This record looks at one T cell receptor beta chain sequence and its context. The CDR3 length is 15 residues. Germline-derived CDR1 and CDR2 are SGHAT and FQNNGV. Between the trimmed V and J ends, which lost 5 bases and 6 bases, there was a span of 18 bases. The data were obtained in a study of T-cell memory formation after mild COVID-19. TCRdb redid the calling of the 5' RACE reads with MiXCR, one entry per CDR3 protein. The data contain about 410,000 distinct CDR3 sequences, 15% to 20% of them seen just once; the ten biggest clones take up roughly 21%. The receptor was isolated from a man younger than 35 who had mild COVID-19 (a few samples of this study predate the infection). Cell type and time point are not known. The sequenced sample was PBMCs or a T cell subset sorted from them (not recorded which). This chain joins TRBV11-2 and TRBJ2-3, with no clear D. CDR3 sequence reads: CASSPRSSVRDTQYF. Written as DNA, the CDR3 is TGTGCCAGCAGCCCCCGTTCTTCGGTGCGGGATACGCAGTATTTT.